The subject of this entry is one T cell receptor beta chain. Its specificity is unknown. 60 Vbeta and 13 Jbeta primers were used in PCR. Some clones are missing from TCRdb's copy, which holds only in-frame ones; the method was immunoSEQ multiplex PCR. The profile shows some 190,000 clones, approximately 84% of them singletons. V gave up 1 base and J gave up 7 bases, with 10 bases separating them. This CDR3 has 14 residues. In germline, CDR1 is SGHVS, CDR2 FQNEAQ. This entry comes from a study of cytomegalovirus exposure and HLA in healthy donors. About the research overall: About 85 million unique TCRs from HLA-typed donors were held in an early release of data.

Findings of the study overall: As a later analysis showed, a missense DCLRE1C variant was linked to trimming of TCR beta V- and J-genes. The classifier reportedly diagnosed cytomegalovirus status with high sensitivity and specificity. Some public TCRs appeared in many individuals, while most sequences were rare.

This clonotype was obtained from a female donor in good health and CMV-seronegative. The rearrangement joins TRBV7-8 to TRBJ1-4; D is uncertain. The specimen sequenced was PBMCs. Here the CDR3 DNA reads TGTGCCAGCAGCTTAGTGGCGGGTGGTGAAAAACTGTTTTTT. It codes for CASSLVAGGEKLFF.